Each of the 9 T cell receptor beta chains below was sequenced from the same sample in a study of identical twins. Via MiXCR, TCRdb re-called the 5' RACE reads, giving one row per CDR3 protein. The repertoire consists of under 350,000 distinct CDR3 sequences, with less than 9.5% occurring once and the leading ten covering roughly 6.4%. In addition, the sample was reused for a study of yellow fever vaccine responses in identical twins.

What was sequenced was CD8+ T cells sorted from blood. The source of these receptors is a young woman in good health.

In regard to this clonotype: At one boundary the junction diverges from the germline segment, which might be a read error. The rearrangement uses TRBV12-3 or TRBV12-4 and TRBJ2-2; TRBD2 matches at 8 bases. The CDR3 has 19 amino acids. CDR3 in DNA: TGTGCCCGCAGTTTAGTCCCGATAGATCCCAGCGGGAGCACCGGGGAGCTGTTTTTT. It codes for CARSLVPIDPSGSTGELFF.

The chain uses TRBV7-9 and TRBJ2-7; D gene unclear. Germline CDR1 reads SEHNR; CDR2 reads FQNEAQ (reference sequence). The CDR3 length is 13 residues. V lost 3 bases, J lost 2 bases, and 8 bases lay in between. The DNA for the CDR3 is TGTGCCAGCAGCTTGCCAGCCGCCTACGAGCAGTACTTC. It codes for CASSLPAAYEQYF.

This clonotype was counted ten times or more. This rearrangement joins TRBV29-1 to TRBJ2-1; 15 bases are a match to TRBD2. This CDR3 spans 16 amino acids. From germline, CDR1 is SQVTM and CDR2 ANQGSEA. V was clipped by 6 bases and J by 3 bases; unmatched bases: 6. The CDR3 protein is CSVIGLAGGVYNEQFF. The CDR3 DNA reads as TGCAGCGTCATAGGACTAGCGGGAGGGGTCTACAATGAGCAGTTCTTC.

This clonotype was observed many times. The chain carries TRBV10-3 and TRBJ2-3; 15 bases align to TRBD2. The ends lost 7 bases at V and 4 bases at J; junction bases unmatched: 6. The length of the CDR3 is 16 residues. In germline, CDR1 is ENHRY, CDR2 SYGVKD. The CDR3 protein is CAITPGTSGGPDTQYF. DNA of the CDR3: TGTGCCATCACCCCCGGGACTAGCGGGGGGCCAGATACGCAGTATTTT.

This clonotype is categorized as medium-sized. The gene calls are TRBV4-2 and TRBJ2-7, with D possibly TRBD1 on 5 matching bases. The germline gives CDR1 LGHNA, CDR2 YNFKEQ. Trimming left V 8 bases short and J 2 bases short, with 19 bases between. The CDR3 is 15 residues long. CDR3 bases: TGTGCCAGCGCACAACAGATGACAGCTACCTACGAGCAGTACTTC. Its protein product is CASAQQMTATYEQYF.

At least ten counts were recorded for this clonotype. CDR3 sequence (DNA): TGTGCTAGTGGGCCCGGACTGCCAAATCAGCCCCAGCATTTT. It is translated as CASGPGLPNQPQHF. The chain is built from TRBV12-5 and TRBJ1-5; D remains unclear. This CDR3 is 14 amino acids long. Germline V CDR1 and CDR2: LGHNT, FRNRAP. The V and J ends lost 6 bases and 4 bases respectively, with 13 bases between them.

This chain uses TRBV20-1 with TRBJ2-2; 14 positions agree with TRBD2. Germline CDR1 and CDR2: DFQATT and SNEGSKA (reference sequence). The CDR3 covers 14 residues. The trim removed 3 bases at V and 6 bases at J, leaving 0 bases unmatched. Written as DNA, the CDR3 is TGCAGTGCTAGGGGACTAGCGGGAGCCGGGGAGCTGTTTTTT. Its translation is CSARGLAGAGELFF.

A word on this clonotype: One junction end disagrees with the germline gene, perhaps due to a read error. The chain recombines TRBV6-1 with TRBJ2-7, with D hard to call. This CDR3 comprises 14 residues. Germline CDR1 MNHNS, CDR2 SASEGT. This CDR3 reads CAGSEPPPPYEQYF. The CDR3, as DNA: TGTGCCGGCAGTGAACCCCCTCCCCCCTACGAGCAGTACTTC.

This clonotype has just a few counts. The chain joins TRBV4-3 to TRBJ2-7; no firm D call. The CDR3 covers 16 residues. Trimming left V 0 bases short and J 4 bases short, with 16 bases between. Germline V gene sequence: CDR1 LGHNA, CDR2 YSLEER. The CDR3 sequence is CASSQDLVAAVYEQYF. In nucleotides, the CDR3 is TGCGCCAGCAGCCAAGATTTGGTGGCGGCCGTTTACGAGCAGTACTTC.